The 28 T cell receptor beta chains reported below all come from one sample, sequenced in a study of breast tumors, draining lymph nodes, adjacent tissues (dated by TCRdb to 2015 to 2016). The lymph node samples were taken from the axillary draining lymph nodes of breast cancer patients. Library creation used multiplex PCR. Sequencing relied on an Illumina HiSeq 2000. TCRdb applied fastp at Q25 and MiXCR to the public reads, then kept only in-frame beta chains. A single entry per CDR3 protein holds the most common genes and DNA from its merged rows. This sample lists around 130,000 distinct CDR3 sequences; 21% were detected once. The ten largest clonotypes hold over 2% of the sample. Sequencing used axillary lymph node tissue. The receptors were gathered from a female donor with breast cancer. Some clones in this sample may be carry-over from other donors' samples.

This clonotype was observed many times. The chain couples TRBV7-9 to TRBJ2-3; no firm D call. Germline V CDR1 and CDR2: SEHNR, FQNEAQ (reference sequence). The CDR3 has 15 amino acids. Deletions cut 5 bases from V and 0 bases from J, with 12 bases between. In DNA, the CDR3 is TGTGCCAGCAGCCACAGTAGGTGGAGCACAGATACGCAGTATTTT. This translates into CASSHSRWSTDTQYF.

This clonotype has a handful of counts. Since a much larger clone is just one base distant, this may be a read error. The gene calls are TRBV7-8 and TRBJ2-7, with D possibly matching TRBD1 (7 bases). This CDR3 region has 16 residues. V was shortened by 5 bases and J by 3 bases, with 20 bases between the two germline ends. The germline CDR1 and CDR2 sequences are SGHVS and FQNEAQ. CDR3 residues: CASSPAGGQGVYEQYF. CDR3 nucleotide sequence: TGTGCCAGCAGCCCGGCTGGAGGGCAGGGGGTCTACGAGCAGTACTTC.

Worth noting for this clonotype: It may be a read error: a sequence one base away is much more abundant. The chain is built from TRBV24-1 and TRBJ2-2; the D gene is possibly TRBD1 (5 bases). This CDR3 is 14 amino acids long. CDR1 is KGHDR, CDR2 SFDVKD, per germline. The CDR3 sequence: CATGDSTVAGELFF. The DNA of the CDR3 is TGTGCCACCGGTGATTCGACAGTGGCCGGGGAGCTGTTTTTT.

This clonotype was detected ten times or more. The rearrangement joins TRBV10-3 to TRBJ2-7, with D possibly being TRBD2 (6 bases). Germline V gives CDR1 ENHRY, CDR2 SYGVKD. This CDR3 is 12 amino acids long. The V end lost 10 bases, the J end lost 4 bases, and 14 bases lay between the germline ends. In DNA, the CDR3 is TGTGCCACCCGGGAGTACCAATACGAGCAGTACTTC. Amino acid sequence: CATREYQYEQYF.

This clonotype was detected ten times or more. This chain joins TRBV24-1 and TRBJ2-3; no clear D. Trimming took off 4 bases at V and 2 bases at J, with 6 bases between the two ends. The CDR3 totals 13 residues. The germline gives CDR1 KGHDR, CDR2 SFDVKD. The CDR3: CATSELNTDTQYF. CDR3 sequence (DNA): TGTGCCACCAGTGAACTTAACACAGATACGCAGTATTTT.

V usage is TRBV28 and J usage is TRBJ2-3; TRBD2 matches 9 bases. This CDR3 contains 15 residues. Germline-derived CDR1 and CDR2 are MDHEN and SYDVKM. J lost 4 bases, V lost 5 bases, and 7 bases had no gene match. CDR3 bases: TGTGCCAGCAGTAAGAATAGCGGGAGAGCAGATACGCAGTATTTT. Translated: CASSKNSGRADTQYF. Filled out from reference TRBV28 and TRBJ2-3, the complete variable domain reads DVKVTQSSRYLVKRTGEKVFLECVQDMDHENMFWYRQDPGLGLRLIYFSYDVKMKEKGDIPEGYSVSREKKERFSLILESASTNQTSMYLCASSKNSGRADTQYFGPGTRLTVL.

This clonotype was detected many times. The V call is TRBV18, the J call TRBJ2-7; the match to TRBD2 covers 15 bases. Germline loops: CDR1 KGHSH, CDR2 LQKENI. This CDR3 is built from 17 residues. V dropped 4 bases and J dropped 0; count of bases not matched to a gene: 4. CDR3 sequence (DNA): TGTGCCAGCTCACGGGGACTAGCGGGAGGAATCTCCTACGAGCAGTACTTC. Translation: CASSRGLAGGISYEQYF. Full variable domain (rest looked up from reference TRBV18 and TRBJ2-7): NAGVMQNPRHLVRRRGQEARLRCSPMKGHSHVYWYRQLPEEGLKFMVYLQKENIIDESGMPKERFSAEFPKEGPSILRIQQVVRGDSAAYFCASSRGLAGGISYEQYFGPGTRLTVT.

The CDR3 nucleotides read TGCGCCAGCAGCCCAAGAGAGAGCACCGGGGAGCTGTTTTTT. Residues: CASSPRESTGELFF. The chain recombines TRBV4-1 with TRBJ2-2; D gene uncertain. CDR1 is MGHRA, CDR2 YSYEKL, per germline. The length of the CDR3 is 14 residues. Deletions cut 4 bases from V and 4 bases from J, with 10 bases between.

Only a few counts were recorded for this clonotype. The chain combines TRBV14 with TRBJ2-2; 7 bases match TRBD1. The trim removed 5 bases at V and 4 bases at J, leaving 10 bases unmatched. Germline CDR1 SGHDN, CDR2 FVKESK. The CDR3 contains 16 residues. This chain's CDR3 is CASSSWRQGATGELFF. CDR3 sequence (DNA): TGTGCCAGCAGCTCATGGAGACAGGGTGCCACCGGGGAGCTGTTTTTT.

This clonotype was found many times. The rearrangement joins TRBV6-5 to TRBJ1-2, with D perhaps matching TRBD1 (6 bases). Germline V CDR1 and CDR2: MNHEY, SVGAGI. The V end was cut by 7 bases, the J end by 3 bases, with 12 bases between. The CDR3 sequence is 13 residues long. In DNA, the CDR3 is TGTGCCAGCACCCCGGGGGCGGACTATGGCTACACCTTC. It translates to CASTPGADYGYTF.

This clonotype was picked up many times. The rearrangement uses TRBV2 and TRBJ1-2, with 8 positions matching TRBD1. This CDR3 region has 14 residues. The germline V gene has CDR1 SNHLY and CDR2 FYNNEI. The V segment lost 8 bases and the J segment 4 bases; nucleotides outside the gene matches: 9. The DNA of the CDR3 is TGTGCCAGCTATGGGACAGGCAGAACCTATGGCTACACCTTC. Its translation is CASYGTGRTYGYTF.

This clonotype has a count of ten or more. The rearrangement uses TRBV9 and TRBJ2-1; D is perhaps TRBD1 (5 bases). The germline CDR1 and CDR2 sequences are SGDLS and YYNGEE. The CDR3 loop spans 15 amino acids. Trimming removed 0 bases from V and 6 bases from J, with 13 bases in between. The CDR3 DNA reads as TGTGCCAGCAGCGTAGGGAGACAGCTAGGCAATGAGCAGTTCTTC. Encoded protein: CASSVGRQLGNEQFF.

This clonotype was counted ten times or more. The chain recombines TRBV3-1 with TRBJ2-7; unclear D gene. Trimming removed 1 base from V and 4 bases from J, with 8 bases in between. There are 13 residues in the CDR3. In germline, CDR1 is LGHDT, CDR2 YNNKEL (reference sequence). DNA for the CDR3: TGTGCCAGCAGCCAAGGGCCGTCGTACGAGCAGTACTTC. The encoded protein is CASSQGPSYEQYF.

In its sample, this clonotype was seen many times. Here the CDR3 DNA reads TGTGCCAGCACCGTCTCGGAGGGCGACTATGGCTACACCTTC. Translated, it gives CASTVSEGDYGYTF. The genes are TRBV9 and TRBJ1-2; D is unclear. The V end lost 6 bases, the J end lost 3 bases, and 15 bases lay between the germline ends. This CDR3 comprises 14 residues. CDR1 is SGDLS, CDR2 YYNGEE, per germline.

A word on this clonotype: This may be a read error: a much more frequent sequence differs by one nucleotide. This chain connects TRBV29-1 to TRBJ2-7; TRBD2 aligns across 7 bases. Germline CDR1 is SQVTM and CDR2 is ANQGSEA. The J segment lost 9 bases and the V segment lost 6 bases, leaving 8 bases of the junction unmatched. This CDR3 comprises 11 residues. As DNA, the CDR3 is TGCAGCGTGGAGGGACGGGAGGCGCAGTACTTC. Translated: CSVEGREAQYF.

This clonotype was recorded once. A clone one base away is much larger, so this may be a read error. V is TRBV6-1 and J is TRBJ1-2; TRBD1 agrees at 7 bases. The ends lost 4 bases at V and 3 bases at J; junction bases unmatched: 5. The CDR3 consists of 14 residues. Germline lookup yields CDR1 MNHNS and CDR2 SASEGT. Here the CDR3 reads CASSANQGDYGYTF. The CDR3 DNA is TGTGCCAGCAGTGCCAATCAGGGGGACTATGGCTACACCTTC.

This clonotype was counted many times. This chain joins TRBV4-2 and TRBJ2-1; 8 bases map to TRBD2. J gave up 9 bases and V 1 base, and 5 bases lay outside the gene matches. Germline V lookup: CDR1 LGHNA, CDR2 YNFKEQ. This CDR3 is built from 14 residues. The CDR3: CASSQVGRGGEQFF. The CDR3 DNA reads TGTGCCAGCAGCCAAGTCGGTCGGGGGGGTGAGCAGTTCTTC.

This clonotype came up a few times. The germline gene is not matched at one end of the junction; a read error may be the cause. J is TRBJ1-2 and V is TRBV20-1, with 9 bases identical to TRBD1. Germline CDR1 DFQATT, CDR2 SNEGSKA (reference sequence). The CDR3 runs 13 residues. CDR3 sequence: CSAQEDRGSGHTF. The CDR3, as DNA: TGCAGTGCCCAGGAGGACAGGGGCAGTGGCCACACCTTC.

This clonotype showed up many times. V is TRBV18 and J is TRBJ2-7; D may be TRBD2 (6 bases). V lost 3 bases to trimming and J lost 0 bases, with 15 bases between them. CDR3 length equals 16 residues. Germline-derived CDR1 and CDR2 are KGHSH and LQKENI. Here the CDR3 reads CASSPEGGESSYEQYF. CDR3 sequence (DNA): TGTGCCAGCTCACCTGAGGGCGGGGAAAGCTCCTACGAGCAGTACTTC.

In its sample, this clonotype was seen many times. The chain employs TRBV7-2 and TRBJ1-2; 9 bases are a match to TRBD1. The CDR3 has 14 amino acids. Per germline, CDR1 SGHTA and CDR2 FQGNSA. Trimming cost V 1 base and J 6 bases; bases outside gene matches: 3. The CDR3 nucleotides are TGTGCCAGCAGCTTAGGACAGGGGGAAGATGGCTACACCTTC. Amino acids: CASSLGQGEDGYTF.

Many counts were recorded for this clonotype. The chain recombines TRBV19 with TRBJ2-1, with 8 bases that match TRBD2. This CDR3 is 14 amino acids long. The trim removed 2 bases at V and 5 bases at J, leaving 2 bases unmatched. CDR1 and CDR2 (germline): LNHDA, SQIVND (reference sequence). The CDR3 loop is CASSIIAGNNEQFF. CDR3 in DNA: TGTGCCAGTAGTATAATAGCGGGGAACAATGAGCAGTTCTTC.

In this sample, this clonotype turned up many times. The chain joins TRBV4-1 to TRBJ2-1; the match to TRBD2 covers 14 bases. Germline CDR1 and CDR2: MGHRA and YSYEKL. CDR3 size: 15 residues. The trim removed 1 base at V and 9 bases at J, leaving 2 bases unmatched. In DNA form, the CDR3 reads TGCGCCAGCAGCCAAGTGGGACTAGCGGGAGCTGAGCAGTTCTTC. It is translated as CASSQVGLAGAEQFF.

In the case of this clonotype: Just one base apart from a much larger clone, this may be a read error. This chain joins TRBV19 and TRBJ2-2, with D possibly being TRBD2 (5 bases). CDR1 LNHDA and CDR2 SQIVND come from the germline V gene (reference sequence). The CDR3 runs 13 residues. CDR3 sequence (DNA): TGTGCCAGTAGTGCCACTAGGACCGGGGAGCTGCTTTTT. Encoded protein: CASSATRTGELLF.

This clonotype was detected many times. This chain links TRBV7-9 with TRBJ1-4; a possible D gene is TRBD1 (5 bases). The CDR3 has 15 amino acids. Germline V CDR1 and CDR2: SEHNR, FQNEAQ (reference sequence). With 3 bases removed from V and 5 bases from J, the gap between germline ends came to 13 bases. The CDR3 DNA reads as TGTGCCAGCAGCTTCGGCGGGACGGTGAATGAAAAACTGTTTTTT. Amino acid sequence: CASSFGGTVNEKLFF.

This clonotype was seen ten or more times. V and J are TRBV3-1 and TRBJ1-2, with TRBD1 as a possible D gene (5 bases). V lost 5 bases and J lost 8, with 12 bases in between. This CDR3 is built from 12 residues. Germline V gene sequence: CDR1 LGHDT, CDR2 YNNKEL (reference sequence). The CDR3 nucleotides are TGTGCCAGCAGCACGACCGAGGGGGGCTACACCTTC. Its protein product is CASSTTEGGYTF.

Regarding this clonotype: Possible read error: a much larger clone is one base away. The V gene is TRBV20-1, the J gene TRBJ1-5, with 8 bases aligning to TRBD1. The CDR3 is 18 amino acids. Germline V lookup: CDR1 DFQATT, CDR2 SNEGSKA (reference sequence). CDR3 bases: TGCAGTGCTAGACCTCGGCGTCCAGGGGGCGTAGGCAATCAGCCCCAGCGTTTT. It encodes CSARPRRPGGVGNQPQRF.

Ten or more counts support this clonotype. Here the CDR3 DNA reads TGTGCCAGCAGGGGGGGACAGGGCACGGCTAATGAAAAACTGTTTTTT. Translation gives CASRGGQGTANEKLFF. The chain joins TRBV7-9 to TRBJ1-4, with 9 bases that match TRBD1. The CDR3 sequence is 16 residues long. The J segment lost 3 bases and the V segment lost 6 bases, leaving 8 bases of the junction unmatched. Germline assignment: CDR1 SEHNR and CDR2 FQNEAQ (reference sequence).

J is TRBJ1-2 and V is TRBV2, with 8 nucleotides matching TRBD1. Germline V gene sequence: CDR1 SNHLY, CDR2 FYNNEI. Germline trimming cut 9 bases from V and 5 bases from J; bases unmatched to any gene: 14. The CDR3 totals 15 residues. CDR3 bases: TGTGCCAGTAGTAACCACGAGACAGGGGCTTATGGCTACACCTTC. Residues: CASSNHETGAYGYTF.